This T cell receptor (beta chain) was recovered during a study of cytomegalovirus exposure and HLA in healthy donors. This PCR relied on a set of 60 Vbeta primers and 13 Jbeta primers. Authors' analysis steps: In a later analysis, the count reached 74 million or so unique TCR beta chains, with roughly 12 million shared. Generated by immunoSEQ multiplex PCR, the TCRdb table keeps only in-frame clones and is missing some. That table furnishes V, J and clone size, whereas the DNA furnished D and trimming. The sample lists some 150,000 clones, 82% seen once, with under 8% in the top ten. Remarks on this clone: The antigen is unknown.

Study outcomes and limitations: In an earlier analysis, in some 540 donors, most V segments appeared productive either ~90% or ~30% of the time. What TCR beta sequences reportedly achieved was accurate prediction of HLA-A and HLA-B alleles in most subjects.

The sample taken for sequencing was PBMCs. The receptor was derived from a woman between 45 and 65 years old in good health and CMV-seropositive.

In nucleotides, the CDR3 is TGTGCCAGCTCACCAGGGGGGGAATCACCCCTCCACTTT. The encoded protein is CASSPGGESPLHF. The chain has TRBV18 and TRBJ1-6; possibly TRBD1 for D (5 bases). V gave up 2 bases and J gave up 10 bases, with 9 bases separating them. This CDR3 spans 13 amino acids. Germline values: CDR1 KGHSH, CDR2 LQKENI. The complete variable domain, with remaining parts taken from reference TRBV18 and TRBJ1-6, reads NAGVMQNPRHLVRRRGQEARLRCSPMKGHSHVYWYRQLPEEGLKFMVYLQKENIIDESGMPKERFSAEFPKEGPSILRIQQVVRGDSAAYFCASSPGGESPLHFGNGTRLTVT.